The text below deals with one T cell receptor (beta chain). The antigen remains undetermined. 60 Vbeta and 13 Jbeta primers were used in PCR. Sequencing was performed with immunoSEQ multiplex PCR; in TCRdb, only in-frame clones are kept and a portion is missing. The sample holds about 180,000 clones, 76% seen once. These data come from a study of cytomegalovirus exposure and HLA in healthy donors. Regarding the study as a whole: Earlier analysis yielded a pattern in which most TCR beta V segments were productive about 87% or about 30% of the time.

This CDR3 region has 16 residues. CDR1 is SGHTA, CDR2 FQGTGA, per germline. V dropped 3 bases and J dropped 3 bases, with 16 bases sitting between them. This sequence was found in a man younger than 35 in good health and CMV-seronegative. The specimen sequenced was PBMCs. The rearrangement joins TRBV7-3 to TRBJ2-3, with a tentative D call TRBD2 (5 bases). The CDR3 is CASSFKGAAGTDTQYF. The DNA for the CDR3 is TGTGCCAGCAGCTTCAAGGGAGCGGCTGGGACAGATACGCAGTATTTT.